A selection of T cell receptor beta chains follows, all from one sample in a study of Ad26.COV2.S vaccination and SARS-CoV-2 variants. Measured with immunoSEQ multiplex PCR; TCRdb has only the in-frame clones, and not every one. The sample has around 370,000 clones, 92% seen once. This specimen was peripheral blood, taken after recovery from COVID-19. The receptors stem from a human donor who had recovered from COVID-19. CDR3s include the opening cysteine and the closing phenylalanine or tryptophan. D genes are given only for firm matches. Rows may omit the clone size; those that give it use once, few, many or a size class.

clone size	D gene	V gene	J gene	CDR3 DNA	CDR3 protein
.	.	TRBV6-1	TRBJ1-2	TGTGCCACCGTCACCGGACCTATTAACTATGGCTACACCTTC	CATVTGPINYGYTF
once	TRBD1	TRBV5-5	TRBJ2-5	TGTGCCAGCAGCCTACGACAGGGGGACTACCAAGAGACCCAGTACTTC	CASSLRQGDYQETQYF
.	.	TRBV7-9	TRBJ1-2	TGTGCCAGCAGTTCCGCGAGGGTTCGGGACTATGGCTACACCTTC	CASSSARVRDYGYTF
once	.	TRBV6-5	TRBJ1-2	TGTGCCAGCAGTCTGGGTGGGGCTGGGGGCTACACCTTC	CASSLGGAGGYTF
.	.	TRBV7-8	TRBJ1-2	TGTGCCAGCAGCTTAATCGGGGGCTCTAACTATGGCTACACCTTC	CASSLIGGSNYGYTF
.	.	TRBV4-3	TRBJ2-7	TGCGCCAGCAGCCAAACGGGGGGCGGGTTATACGAGCAGTACTTC	CASSQTGGGLYEQYF
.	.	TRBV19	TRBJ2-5	TGTGCCAGTAGTATAGCGCTCCAAGAGACCCAGTACTTC	CASSIALQETQYF
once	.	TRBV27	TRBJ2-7	TGTGCCAGCAGTTTAAACCAGGGACGCGAGCAGTACTTC	CASSLNQGREQYF
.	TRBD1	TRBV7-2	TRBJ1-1	TGTGCCAGCAGCACTAAAACAGGGGGCACGAAAGCTTTCTTT	CASSTKTGGTKAFF
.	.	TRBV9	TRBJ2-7	TGTGCCAGCAGCGGAGAGCCGGGTTTCTCCTACGAGCAGTACTTC	CASSGEPGFSYEQYF
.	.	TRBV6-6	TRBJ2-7	TGTGCCAGCAGTTACTCTGACACTGGGGTCTACGAGCAGTACTTC	CASSYSDTGVYEQYF
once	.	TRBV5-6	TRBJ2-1	TGTGCCAGCAGCCCCGGAGTCACACCTTACAATGAGCAGTTCTTC	CASSPGVTPYNEQFF
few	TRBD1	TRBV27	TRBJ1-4	TGTGCCAGCAGTGCCGGGACAGGGAATGAAAAACTGTTTTTT	CASSAGTGNEKLFF
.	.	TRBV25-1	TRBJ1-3	TGTGCCAGCAGTGAGGGGAGTTTCTCTGGAAACACCATATATTTT	CASSEGSFSGNTIYF
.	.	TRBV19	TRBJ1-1	TGTGCCAGTAGTATCACGGCTGGGGGGAACACTGAAGCTTTCTTT	CASSITAGGNTEAFF
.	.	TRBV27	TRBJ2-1	TGTGCCAGCAGTCCTTCAGTGAGTCCGGAGCAGTTCTTC	CASSPSVSPEQFF
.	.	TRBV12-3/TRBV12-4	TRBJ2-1	TGTGCCAGCAGAGGCTTGGGGGGAAATGAGCAGTTCTTC	CASRGLGGNEQFF
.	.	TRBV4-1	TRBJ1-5	TGCGCCAGCAGCCAAGCAACTGCGGGGACCCTCGGGAGCAATCAGCCCCAGCATTTT	CASSQATAGTLGSNQPQHF
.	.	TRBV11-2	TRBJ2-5	TGTGCCAGCAGCTTAGTTAGGGGCCAAGAGACCCAGTACTTC	CASSLVRGQETQYF
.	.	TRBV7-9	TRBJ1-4	TGTGCCAGCAGTCGACGGGAAAAACTGTTTTTT	CASSRREKLFF
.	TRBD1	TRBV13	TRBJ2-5	TGTGCCAGCAGCTTAAGGACAGGGAATTCGGAGACCCAGTACTTC	CASSLRTGNSETQYF
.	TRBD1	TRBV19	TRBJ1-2	TGTGCCAGTAGTTACCGACAGGGAAGCGGCTACACCTTC	CASSYRQGSGYTF
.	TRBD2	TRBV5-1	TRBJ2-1	TGCGCCAGCAGCTTGGGGTCTAGCGGGGTAAATGAGCAGTTCTTC	CASSLGSSGVNEQFF
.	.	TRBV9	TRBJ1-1	TGTGCCAGCAGCGTAGAACCCGGGGATCCCACTGAAGCTTTCTTT	CASSVEPGDPTEAFF
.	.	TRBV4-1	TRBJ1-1	TGCGCCAGCAGCCTCGGTAGGGGGGCAAATGAAGCTTTCTTT	CASSLGRGANEAFF
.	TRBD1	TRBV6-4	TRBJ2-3	TGTGCCAGCAACCCGGGACAGGGGTCAGATACGCAGTATTTT	CASNPGQGSDTQYF
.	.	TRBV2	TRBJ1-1	TGTGCCAGCAGTGAACAGGGGACACTCAACACTGAAGCTTTCTTT	CASSEQGTLNTEAFF
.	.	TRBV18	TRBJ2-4	TGTGCCAGCTCACCAACGCTAGCGAACGGCAAAAACATTCAGTACTTC	CASSPTLANGKNIQYF
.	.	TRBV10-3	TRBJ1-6	TGTGCCATCAGTCCAGGGGCCGATAATTCACCCCTCCACTTT	CAISPGADNSPLHF
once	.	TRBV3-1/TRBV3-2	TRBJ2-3	TGTGCCAGCAGCCAACAACAGGGTTATTCGAATACGCAGTATTTT	CASSQQQGYSNTQYF
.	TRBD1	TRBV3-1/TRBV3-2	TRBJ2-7	TGTGCCAGCAGCCGAATGGGACAGGGGTCTTCGGGGGAGCAGTACTTC	CASSRMGQGSSGEQYF
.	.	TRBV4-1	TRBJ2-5	TGCGCCAGCAGCCAATCACGGAGGGCCGTTGAGACCCAGTACTTC	CASSQSRRAVETQYF
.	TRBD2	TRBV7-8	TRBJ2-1	TGTGCCAGCAGCTCCAGAACACTAGCGGGTTACAATGAGCAGTTCTTC	CASSSRTLAGYNEQFF
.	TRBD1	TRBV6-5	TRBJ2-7	TGTGCCAGCAGCATCACAGGGGTCGGGTACGAGCAGTACTTC	CASSITGVGYEQYF
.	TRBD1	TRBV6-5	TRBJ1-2	TGTGCCAGCAGTTATCTTTCGGGACAGGCTAACTATGGCTACACCTTC	CASSYLSGQANYGYTF
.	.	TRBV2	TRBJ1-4	TGTGCCAGCAGGGCAACTAATGAAAAACTGTTTTTT	CASRATNEKLFF
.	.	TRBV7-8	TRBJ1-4	TGTGCCAGCAGCTTAGCGTGGGCGGATGAAAAACTGTTTTTT	CASSLAWADEKLFF
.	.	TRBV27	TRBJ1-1	TGTGCCAGCAGCCCGGTGGTCCTGTACTCTGACGCTTTCTTT	CASSPVVLYSDAFF
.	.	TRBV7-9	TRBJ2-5	TGTGCCAGCAGCTATGGACCCTCGGAGACCCAGTACTTC	CASSYGPSETQYF
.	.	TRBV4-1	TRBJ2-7	TGCGCCAGCAGCCTTACGGGAAACTACGAGCAGTACTTC	CASSLTGNYEQYF
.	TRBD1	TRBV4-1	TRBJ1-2	TGCGCCAGCAGCCACCTGGGGACAGGACACTACTATGGCTACACCTTC	CASSHLGTGHYYGYTF
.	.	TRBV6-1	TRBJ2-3	TGTGCCAGCAGTGAAAGGGACCGATACACAGATACGCAGTATTTT	CASSERDRYTDTQYF
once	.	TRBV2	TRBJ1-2	TGTGCCAGCAGTGTAGCGGCAGGAGCTTCCTATGGCTACACCTTC	CASSVAAGASYGYTF
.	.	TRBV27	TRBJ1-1	TGTGCCAGCAGTTTATATGACAGTTCGCGGACTGAAGCTTTCTTT	CASSLYDSSRTEAFF
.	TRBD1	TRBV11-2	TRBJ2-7	TGTGCCAGCAGCTTACAACCACTAGGACAGGTTTTTTCCTACGAGCAGTACTTC	CASSLQPLGQVFSYEQYF
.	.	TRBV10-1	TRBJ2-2	TGCGCCAGCATCAGGGTAACGACCGGGGAGCTGTTTTTT	CASIRVTTGELFF
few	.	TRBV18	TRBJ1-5	TGTGCCAGCTCGCGTTCTTCCGACAATCAGCCCCAGCATTTT	CASSRSSDNQPQHF
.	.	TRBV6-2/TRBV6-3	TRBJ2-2	TGTGCCAGCAGTTACTCGACTACGGCCGGGGAGCTGTTTTTT	CASSYSTTAGELFF
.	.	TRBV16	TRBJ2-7	TGTGCCAGCAGCCATGGTTCTGTTTTTGCGGAAGAGCAGTACTTC	CASSHGSVFAEEQYF